This entry describes one T cell receptor beta chain. The sample belongs to a study of control samples from healthy donors and cancer patients. Method: immunoSEQ multiplex PCR; TCRdb's copy keeps in-frame clones and lacks some. The data show more than 50,000 clones, with around nine tenths seen just once and 1% to 1.5% held by the top ten. Trimming stripped 5 bases from V and 0 bases from J, with 25 bases between. CDR3 size: 19 residues. Germline V gives CDR1 PRHDT, CDR2 FYEKMQ (reference sequence). Specimen: PBMCs. The origin of this receptor is a woman aged 45-65 years with colorectal cancer. This chain uses TRBV13 with TRBJ1-1; D is ambiguous. The CDR3 DNA reads TGTGCCAGCAGCGGGGTTCCTACCAAGAGTCCCCGAATGAACACTGAAGCTTTCTTT. It specifies CASSGVPTKSPRMNTEAFF.